This T cell receptor beta chain was identified during a study of cytomegalovirus exposure and HLA in healthy donors. General study points: Certain sequence variants were highly shared and formed a cluster, and this cluster was likely a sequencing artifact. One variant, a missense change in DCLRE1C, was linked in a later analysis to TCR beta V- and J-gene trimming. Accurate prediction of most subjects' HLA-A and HLA-B alleles from TCR beta sequences was reported.

Amplification used 60 Vbeta primers and 13 Jbeta primers. Sequenced by immunoSEQ multiplex PCR; TCRdb stores in-frame clones only, minus some. The table records some 120,000 clones, around 80% of them present only once. The germline gives CDR1 GTSNPN, CDR2 SVGIG (reference sequence). The CDR3 extends over 12 amino acids. Points on this clone: Its antigen remains unknown.

The rearrangement joins TRBV30 to TRBJ2-5; D is possibly TRBD1 (5 bases). The J call is uncertain, as TRBJ2-7 better fits the DNA end. The clonotype comes from a woman aged 25 to 39 in good health and CMV-seronegative. What was sequenced was PBMCs. This CDR3 reads CAWSDDSYEQYF. CDR3 bases: TGTGCCTGGAGCGACGACAGCTACGAGCAGTACTTC.